A selection of T cell receptor beta chains follows, all from one sample in a study of cytomegalovirus exposure and HLA in healthy donors. Sequenced by immunoSEQ multiplex PCR; TCRdb stores in-frame clones only, minus some. The sample consists of tens of thousands of clones, 60% to 80% of them appearing once. What was sequenced was PBMCs. The receptor source for this set is a man aged 40-50 years in good health and CMV-seronegative. The CDR3 runs from the conserved cysteine through the conserved F or W. Each record gives: clone size, D gene, J gene, V gene, CDR3 DNA, CDR3 protein. A D gene is named only where the DNA matches it firmly. Where a row states a size, it is once, few, many or the class of an expanded clone; other rows omit it.

once,TRBD1,TRBJ1-4,TRBV2,TGTGCCAGCATGGTAGACAGGGGGGGCATGGAAAAACTGTTTTTT,CASMVDRGGMEKLFF
-,-,TRBJ1-2,TRBV28,TGTGCCAGCAGACGATCCCGGGACTTCTACAGCTACACCTTC,CASRRSRDFYSYTF
-,TRBD2,TRBJ2-7,TRBV7-9,TGTGCCAGCAGCTTTAGCGGGAGGGCCGACGAGCAGTACTTC,CASSFSGRADEQYF
-,TRBD2,TRBJ2-7,TRBV9,TGTGCCAGCAGCGCCTCTAATGCGGGAGCACGGGAGCAGTACTTC,CASSASNAGAREQYF
-,-,TRBJ2-2,TRBV5-1,TGCGCCAGCAGCCTGGGAGAAGGGGAGCTGTTTTTT,CASSLGEGELFF
-,-,TRBJ2-6,TRBV9,TGTGCCAGCAGCGTTGACAGGCCTAGCTCTGGGGCCAACGTCCTGACTTTC,CASSVDRPSSGANVLTF
-,TRBD1,TRBJ1-1,TRBV13,TGTGCCAGCAGACGACAGGGGATGAACACTGAAGCTTTCTTT,CASRRQGMNTEAFF
-,-,TRBJ2-1,TRBV19,TGTGCCAGTAGTATAGCCCCAGGCGCGACAGGAGGCCGCAATGAGCAGTTCTTC,CASSIAPGATGGRNEQFF
-,-,TRBJ1-4,TRBV7-2,TGTGCCAGCAGCTTAGGGGGGGTTGGAGCAACTAATGAAAAACTGTTTTTT,CASSLGGVGATNEKLFF
once,TRBD1,TRBJ1-2,TRBV10-3,TGTGCCATCAGTGGAGGACAGGGCGATGGCTACACCTTC,CAISGGQGDGYTF
once,TRBD1,TRBJ1-5,TRBV10-3,TGTGCCATCAGTGAGTCGAGACAGGGGAGGCAGCCCCAGCATTTT,CAISESRQGRQPQHF
few,TRBD1,TRBJ1-1,TRBV6-5,TGTGCCAGCAGTGGGACAGGGTTCACTGAAGCTTTCTTT,CASSGTGFTEAFF
-,-,TRBJ2-7,TRBV9,TGTGCCAGCAGCGTAGAGGGCGAGGGAGAGCAGTACTTC,CASSVEGEGEQYF
few,TRBD1,TRBJ2-6,TRBV4-2,TGTGCCAGCAGCCAAGACTTGGTGGGACAGGGGGCAGCTGGGGCCAACGTCCTGACTTTC,CASSQDLVGQGAAGANVLTF
-,TRBD2,TRBJ2-5,TRBV29-1,TGCAGCGTTGGAGGAGGGGTTAGCGGGGGCACTGGGACCCAGTACTTC,CSVGGGVSGGTGTQYF
-,-,TRBJ1-2,TRBV5-6,TGTGCCAGCAGCTTATTAGGGGAACGGTATGGCTACACCTTC,CASSLLGERYGYTF
-,TRBD1,TRBJ1-5,TRBV2,TGTGCCAGCAGTGAGGACAGGGGAGCCAATCAGCCCCAGCATTTT,CASSEDRGANQPQHF
-,TRBD2,TRBJ2-3,TRBV7-3,TGTGCCAGCAGCCGAAGACTAGCGGGAGGAGATACGCAGTATTTT,CASSRRLAGGDTQYF
-,-,TRBJ1-3,TRBV14,TGTGCCAGCAGCCAAGTCCCCCGCTCTGGAAACACCATATATTTT,CASSQVPRSGNTIYF
-,TRBD2,TRBJ2-3,TRBV11-2,TGTGCCAGCAGCTCCCGGGGACTAGCGATTAATGGAGATACGCAGTATTTT,CASSSRGLAINGDTQYF
-,TRBD1,TRBJ2-1,TRBV5-1,TGCGCCAGCAGCTGGGGACAGGGGGCTGAGCAGTTCTTC,CASSWGQGAEQFF
-,-,TRBJ1-5,TRBV5-1,TGCGCCAGCAGTCCCGATCTAGGGGCAGAGCAGCCCCAGCATTTT,CASSPDLGAEQPQHF
-,-,TRBJ2-2,TRBV30,TGTGCCTGGCTTCCTTCCGGCGGGATCCCTAACACCGGGGAGCTGTTTTTT,CAWLPSGGIPNTGELFF
-,-,TRBJ1-1,TRBV29-1,TGCAGCGCCGCGGACACGAACACTGAAGCTTTCTTT,CSAADTNTEAFF
-,TRBD1,TRBJ2-7,TRBV18,TGTGCCAGCTCACCACCGGGACAGGGGGCCATCGAGCAGTACTTC,CASSPPGQGAIEQYF
few,-,TRBJ1-6,TRBV28,TGTGCCAGCAGTTTATTTACGCTTGGCCCTAGGGGCCGTAATTCACCCCTCCACTTT,CASSLFTLGPRGRNSPLHF
-,TRBD1,TRBJ2-7,TRBV5-1,TGCGCCAGCAGCCGAGACAGGGACTACGAGCAGTACTTC,CASSRDRDYEQYF
-,-,TRBJ2-7,TRBV30,TGTGCCTGGAGCCAGCTAGCGATCCGGGGCGAGCAGTACTTC,CAWSQLAIRGEQYF
-,TRBD2,TRBJ2-1,TRBV4-2,TGTGCCAGCAGCCAAGAAGGAAGCGGGGCCCTCCCAATTGGCAATGAGCAGTTCTTC,CASSQEGSGALPIGNEQFF
few,-,TRBJ1-5,TRBV4-1,TGCGCCAGCAGCCAGCAGGGAAATCAGCCCCAGCATTTT,CASSQQGNQPQHF
many,TRBD1,TRBJ2-1,TRBV27,TGTGCCAGCAGTTTATCGGGACAGCTTATGCCCAATGAGCAGTTCTTC,CASSLSGQLMPNEQFF
-,-,TRBJ2-3,TRBV28,TGTGCCAGCAACCCGGGGGTAGGAGATACGCAGTATTTT,CASNPGVGDTQYF
-,-,TRBJ1-4,TRBV19,TGTGCCAGTAGTTGGGGCACCGCAACTAATGAAAAACTGTTTTTT,CASSWGTATNEKLFF
-,TRBD1,TRBJ1-2,TRBV19,TGTGCCAGTAGCCCGGGGACAGGTGACTATGGCTACACCTTC,CASSPGTGDYGYTF
-,TRBD1,TRBJ1-2,TRBV7-8,TGTGCCAGCATCCCCGGGACAGGGGGCTATGGCTACACCTTC,CASIPGTGGYGYTF
-,-,TRBJ1-1,TRBV27,TGTGCCAGCCGCCGTGTAGGTGGAGGCACTGAAGCTTTCTTT,CASRRVGGGTEAFF
-,TRBD1,TRBJ2-6,TRBV18,TGTGCCAGCTCACGGACAGGGGGCTTTTCTGGGGCCAACGTCCTGACTTTC,CASSRTGGFSGANVLTF
-,TRBD2,TRBJ2-1,TRBV4-2,TGTGCCAGCAGCCAAGACCAACTAGCGGGAGGTAGGGATGAGCAGTTCTTC,CASSQDQLAGGRDEQFF
-,-,TRBJ2-1,TRBV29-1,TGCAGCGTTGACAAGAGCGTTGAGCAGTTCTTC,CSVDKSVEQFF
few,TRBD2,TRBJ2-1,TRBV6-1,TGTGCCAGCAGCGAAAGGGGACTAGCGGGAGTGGTAGGCTCCTACAATGAGCAGTTCTTC,CASSERGLAGVVGSYNEQFF
-,TRBD2,TRBJ2-7,TRBV5-1,TGCGCCAGCAGCGGCACGACTAGCGGGATTACCTTTGATGAGCAGTACTTC,CASSGTTSGITFDEQYF
-,-,TRBJ1-2,TRBV27,TGTGCCAGCGGGGGGAACTATGGCTACACCTTC,CASGGNYGYTF
-,TRBD2,TRBJ2-1,TRBV27,TGTGCCAGCAGTTTACCGGGACTAGCAGGATACAATGAGCAGTTCTTC,CASSLPGLAGYNEQFF
-,TRBD1,TRBJ1-1,TRBV28,TGTGCCAGCCAGACAGGGTTGAACACTGAAGCTTTCTTT,CASQTGLNTEAFF
few,-,TRBJ1-5,TRBV30,TGTGCCTGGAGTGTAAGGGGCCTCAATCAGCCCCAGCATTTT,CAWSVRGLNQPQHF
-,-,TRBJ1-1,TRBV2,TGTGCCAGCAGTTCCGGGGGGGGAAACACTGAAGCTTTCTTT,CASSSGGGNTEAFF
-,-,TRBJ1-2,TRBV6-5,TGTGCCAGCACGGACTCCCTAGGTTATGGCTACACCTTC,CASTDSLGYGYTF
-,TRBD1,TRBJ2-3,TRBV5-8,TGTGCCAGCAGCGACCGGGACAGGGTAACAGATACGCAGTATTTT,CASSDRDRVTDTQYF
once,-,TRBJ2-3,TRBV25-1,TGTGCCAGCAGTGAATGGGGAGGCGGGTTTAAGCAGTATTTT,CASSEWGGGFKQYF
-,TRBD1,TRBJ2-7,TRBV9,TGTGCCAGCAGCCCGGTCGCCGGGACAGGGTCACGAGAGCAGTACTTC,CASSPVAGTGSREQYF
-,TRBD2,TRBJ2-7,TRBV27,TGTGCCAGCAGTTTTGCGGGAGGCCCTCGAGAGCAGTACTTC,CASSFAGGPREQYF
-,TRBD1,TRBJ1-2,TRBV4-2,TGTGCCAGCAGCCAAGGGGCAGGGGGAGGCTATGGCTACACCTTC,CASSQGAGGGYGYTF
-,TRBD2,TRBJ2-3,TRBV7-3,TGTGCCAGCAGCTTAATCGGGGGGTTTACAGATACGCAGTATTTT,CASSLIGGFTDTQYF
few,-,TRBJ1-1,TRBV6-5,TGTGCCAGCAGTTACCTACCGCTGAACACTGAAGCTTTCTTT,CASSYLPLNTEAFF
once,-,TRBJ1-5,TRBV10-3,TGTGCCATCAGTGAGTTAGAAGAGCAGCCCCAGCATTTT,CAISELEEQPQHF
few,-,TRBJ1-5,TRBV6-1,TGTGCCAGCAGTGAAGCGCGTGCAGGGCTGGATCAGCCCCAGCATTTT,CASSEARAGLDQPQHF
-,-,TRBJ1-6,TRBV5-6,TGTGCCAGCAGCTTGGCGGCAGGTTATTCACCCCTCCACTTT,CASSLAAGYSPLHF